What follows describes a single T cell receptor (beta chain). No antigen is known for it. This specimen comes from a study of T cell responses to AZD1222 COVID-19 vaccine. CDR3 length: 16 amino acids. V was clipped by 5 bases and J by 4 bases, with 20 bases between them. CDR1 LNHNV and CDR2 YYDKDF come from the germline V gene (reference sequence). The assay was immunoSEQ multiplex PCR, and TCRdb's table has in-frame clones only and misses some. The sample lists approximately 110,000 clones, more than 75% occurring once. Study-level findings and limits: Most donors were white British, females outnumbered males, and clonal diversity was possibly underestimated. Repertoires were obtained only post-peak T cell response. Spike-specific TCR breadth and depth went up after people got two AZD1222 doses. Seropositive status at baseline applied to only a handful of AZD1222 recipients.

This receptor was obtained from an adult in good health. The chain is built from TRBV15 and TRBJ1-2; D call uncertain. Source: peripheral blood, taken on day 0 of AZD1222 vaccination. Here the CDR3 reads CATSPGSQDKTYGYTF. Here the CDR3 DNA reads TGTGCCACCAGCCCGGGCAGTCAAGACAAAACCTATGGCTACACCTTC.